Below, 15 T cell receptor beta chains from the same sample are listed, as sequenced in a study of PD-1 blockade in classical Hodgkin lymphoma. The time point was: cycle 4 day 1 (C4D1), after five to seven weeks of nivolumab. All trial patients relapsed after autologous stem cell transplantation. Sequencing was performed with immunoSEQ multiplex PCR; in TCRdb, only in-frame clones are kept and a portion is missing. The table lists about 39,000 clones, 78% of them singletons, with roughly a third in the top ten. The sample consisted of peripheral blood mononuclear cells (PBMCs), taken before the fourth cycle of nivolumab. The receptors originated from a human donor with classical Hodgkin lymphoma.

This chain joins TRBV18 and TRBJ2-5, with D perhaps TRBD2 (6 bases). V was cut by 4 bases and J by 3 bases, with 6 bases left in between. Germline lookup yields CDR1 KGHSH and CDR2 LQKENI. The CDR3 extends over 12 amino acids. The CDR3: CASSRGEETQYF. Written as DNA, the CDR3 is TGTGCCAGCTCACGGGGGGAAGAGACCCAGTACTTC.

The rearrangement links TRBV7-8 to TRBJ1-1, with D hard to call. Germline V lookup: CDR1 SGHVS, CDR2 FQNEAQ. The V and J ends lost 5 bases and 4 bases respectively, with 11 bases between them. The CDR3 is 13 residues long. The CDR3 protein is CASSPGPGTEAFF. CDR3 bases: TGTGCCAGCAGCCCTGGACCAGGCACTGAAGCTTTCTTT.

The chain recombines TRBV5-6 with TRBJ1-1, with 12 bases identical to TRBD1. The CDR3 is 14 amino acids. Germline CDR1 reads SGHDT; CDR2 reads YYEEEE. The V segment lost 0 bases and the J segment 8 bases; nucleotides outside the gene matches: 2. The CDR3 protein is CASSLGDRGLEAFF. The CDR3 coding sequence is TGTGCCAGCAGCTTGGGGGACAGGGGGCTCGAAGCTTTCTTT.

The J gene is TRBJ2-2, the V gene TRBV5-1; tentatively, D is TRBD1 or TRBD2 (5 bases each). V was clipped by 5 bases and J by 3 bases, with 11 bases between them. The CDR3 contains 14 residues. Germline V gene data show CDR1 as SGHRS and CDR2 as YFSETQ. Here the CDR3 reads CASRGGTHTGELFF. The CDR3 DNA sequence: TGCGCCAGCAGGGGTGGGACCCACACCGGGGAGCTGTTTTTT.

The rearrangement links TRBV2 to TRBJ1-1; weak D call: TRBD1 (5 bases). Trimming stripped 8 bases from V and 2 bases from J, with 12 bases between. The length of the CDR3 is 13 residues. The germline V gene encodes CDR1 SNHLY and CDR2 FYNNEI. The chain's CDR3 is CASSQDINTEAFF. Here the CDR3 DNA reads TGTGCCAGCTCTCAGGACATTAACACTGAAGCTTTCTTT.

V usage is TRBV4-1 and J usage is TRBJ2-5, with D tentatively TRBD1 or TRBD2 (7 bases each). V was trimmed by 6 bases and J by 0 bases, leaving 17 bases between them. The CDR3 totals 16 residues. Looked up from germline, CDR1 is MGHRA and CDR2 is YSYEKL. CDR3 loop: CASSPGGGTDQETQYF. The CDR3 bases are TGCGCCAGCAGTCCCGGGGGAGGGACAGACCAAGAGACCCAGTACTTC.

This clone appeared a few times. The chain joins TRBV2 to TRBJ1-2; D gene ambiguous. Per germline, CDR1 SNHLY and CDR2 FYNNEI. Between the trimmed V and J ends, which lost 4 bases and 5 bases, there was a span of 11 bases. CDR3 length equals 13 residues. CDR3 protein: CASSGSGEYGYTF. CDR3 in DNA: TGTGCCAGCAGTGGATCGGGTGAATATGGCTACACCTTC.

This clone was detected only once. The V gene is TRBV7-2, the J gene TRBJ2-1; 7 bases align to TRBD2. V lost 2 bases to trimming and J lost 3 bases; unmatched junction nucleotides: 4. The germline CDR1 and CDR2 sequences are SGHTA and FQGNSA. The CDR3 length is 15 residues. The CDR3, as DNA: TGTGCCAGCAGCTTATCTAGCGGTAACTACAATGAGCAGTTCTTC. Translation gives CASSLSSGNYNEQFF.

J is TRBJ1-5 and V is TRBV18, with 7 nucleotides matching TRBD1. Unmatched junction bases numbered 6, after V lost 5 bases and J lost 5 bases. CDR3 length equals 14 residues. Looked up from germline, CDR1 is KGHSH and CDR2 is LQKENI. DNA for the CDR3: TGTGCCAGCTCATCGCAGGGGGGGGATCAGCCCCAGCATTTT. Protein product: CASSSQGGDQPQHF. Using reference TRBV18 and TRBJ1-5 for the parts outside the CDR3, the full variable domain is NAGVMQNPRHLVRRRGQEARLRCSPMKGHSHVYWYRQLPEEGLKFMVYLQKENIIDESGMPKERFSAEFPKEGPSILRIQQVVRGDSAAYFCASSSQGGDQPQHFGDGTRLSIL.

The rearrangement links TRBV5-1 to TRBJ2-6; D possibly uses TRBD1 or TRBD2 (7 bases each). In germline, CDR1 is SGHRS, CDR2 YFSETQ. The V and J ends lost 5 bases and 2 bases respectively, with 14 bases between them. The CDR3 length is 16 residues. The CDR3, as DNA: TGCGCCAGCAGGGCGACAGGGACTACTGGGGCCAACGTCCTGACTTTC. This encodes CASRATGTTGANVLTF. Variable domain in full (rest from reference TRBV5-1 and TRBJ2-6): KAGVTQTPRYLIKTRGQQVTLSCSPISGHRSVSWYQQTPGQGLQFLFEYFSETQRNKGNFPGRFSGRQFSNSRSEMNVSTLELGDSALYLCASRATGTTGANVLTFGAGSRLTVL.

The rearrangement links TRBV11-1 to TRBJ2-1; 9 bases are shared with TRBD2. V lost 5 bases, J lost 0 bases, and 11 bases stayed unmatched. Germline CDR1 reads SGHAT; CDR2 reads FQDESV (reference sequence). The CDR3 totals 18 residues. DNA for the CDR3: TGTGCCAGCAGCACCACCTCTAGCGGGGATAGCTCCTACAATGAGCAGTTCTTC. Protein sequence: CASSTTSSGDSSYNEQFF.

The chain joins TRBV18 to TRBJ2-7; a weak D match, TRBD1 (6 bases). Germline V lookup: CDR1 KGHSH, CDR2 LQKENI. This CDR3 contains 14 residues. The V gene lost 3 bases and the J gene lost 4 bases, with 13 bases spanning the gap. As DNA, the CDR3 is TGTGCCAGCTCACCGCCAGGGGTAAGATACGAGCAGTACTTC. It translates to CASSPPGVRYEQYF.

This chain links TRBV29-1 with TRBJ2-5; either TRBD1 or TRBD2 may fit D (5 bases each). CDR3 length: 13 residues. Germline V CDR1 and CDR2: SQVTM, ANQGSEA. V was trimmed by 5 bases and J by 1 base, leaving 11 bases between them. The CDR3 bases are TGCAGCGTTTCGAGGGGTGGCCAAGAGACCCAGTACTTC. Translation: CSVSRGGQETQYF.

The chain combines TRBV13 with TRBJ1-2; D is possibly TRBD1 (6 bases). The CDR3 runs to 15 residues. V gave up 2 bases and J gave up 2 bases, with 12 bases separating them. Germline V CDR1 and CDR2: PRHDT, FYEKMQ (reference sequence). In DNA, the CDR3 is TGTGCCAGCAGCTTAAGAGGGGGGGAGAACTATGGCTACACCTTC. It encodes CASSLRGGENYGYTF.

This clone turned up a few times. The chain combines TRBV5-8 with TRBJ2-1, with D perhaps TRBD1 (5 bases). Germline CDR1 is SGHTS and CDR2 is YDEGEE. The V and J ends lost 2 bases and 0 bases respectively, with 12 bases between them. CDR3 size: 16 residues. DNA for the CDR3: TGTGCCAGCAGCTTTGGGGCATTCCGCTCCTACAATGAGCAGTTCTTC. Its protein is CASSFGAFRSYNEQFF.